This T cell receptor (beta chain) originates from a study of shared clonotypes between healthy human individuals. This clone was seen a single time. Germline V CDR1 and CDR2: KGHSH, LQKENI. The CDR3 runs to 14 residues. Trimming cost V 0 bases and J 6 bases, with 8 bases left between them. It was into CD45RA+ naive and CD45RA-negative memory subsets that the CD4+ cells were split. Genomic DNA (from each subset) was split evenly across several immunoSEQ plates. TCRdb's table, derived via immunoSEQ multiplex PCR, lists solely in-frame clones and lacks some. The sample comprises roughly 2 million clones, roughly 95% of which are singletons, and 0.1% to 0.15% rests with the top ten.

The sequenced material came from naive CD4+ T cells sorted from blood. The subset was: CD45RA+ positively selected. The sequence derives from a man younger than 30 in good health. The chain uses TRBV18 and TRBJ1-4; no clear D. This chain's CDR3 is CASSPPSADEKLFF. The CDR3 coding sequence is TGTGCCAGCTCACCACCGTCGGCCGATGAAAAACTGTTTTTT.